Following are 16 T cell receptor beta chains from one sample sequenced in a study of CD8 T cells in Susac syndrome. Random-hexamer reverse transcription was applied to roughly 0.45 to 1 ug RNA. TCRdb independently ran MiXCR on the immunoSEQ multiplex PCR reads; one entry per CDR3 protein. The table has around 280,000 distinct CDR3 sequences, roughly 81% seen once. Material: CD8+ T cells from PBMCs. Source of these receptors: a human donor with multiple sclerosis.

This sequence joins TRBV10-3 and TRBJ2-3; D remains ambiguous. The CDR3 spans 16 residues. Looked up from germline, CDR1 is ENHRY and CDR2 is SYGVKD. Trimming removed 1 base from V and 5 bases from J, with 16 bases in between. The CDR3 spells CAISELIFGSGDTQYF. Here the CDR3 DNA reads TGTGCCATCAGTGAGTTGATTTTCGGCAGTGGAGATACGCAGTATTTT.

The J gene is TRBJ2-3, the V gene TRBV7-3; 11 nucleotides line up with TRBD2. V shed 5 bases, J shed 3 bases, and the junction held 4 bases outside the gene matches. This CDR3 is built from 15 residues. Germline CDR1 SGHTA, CDR2 FQGTGA. The CDR3 coding sequence is TGTGCCAGCAGCCCGACTAGCGGGGATACAGATACGCAGTATTTT. As protein: CASSPTSGDTDTQYF.

This clonotype turned up a few times. The genes are TRBV5-6 and TRBJ2-7; D ambiguous. CDR3 length: 11 amino acids. CDR1 is SGHDT, CDR2 YYEEEE, per germline. V was clipped by 1 base and J by 6 bases, with 5 bases between them. In DNA form, the CDR3 reads TGTGCCAGCAGCTTGTCGACCGAGCAGTACTTC. It specifies CASSLSTEQYF.

The chain combines TRBV30 with TRBJ2-1; D gene unclear. From germline, CDR1 is GTSNPN and CDR2 SVGIG (reference sequence). Trimming removed 1 base from V and 7 bases from J, with 11 bases in between. The CDR3 is 13 residues long. The CDR3 nucleotides read TGTGCCTGGAGTGAACCTGCCCGGAATGAGCAGTTCTTC. It translates to CAWSEPARNEQFF.

The chain couples TRBV4-1 to TRBJ1-4; a weak D match, TRBD1 (6 bases). Trimming removed 0 bases from V and 10 bases from J, with 15 bases in between. Germline CDR1 and CDR2: MGHRA and YSYEKL. CDR3 length equals 15 residues. CDR3 amino acids: CASSQEGQGGRKLFF. DNA of the CDR3: TGCGCCAGCAGCCAAGAGGGACAAGGGGGTCGAAAACTGTTTTTT.

The chain joins TRBV13 to TRBJ2-1, with 10 bases lining up with TRBD2. Trimming cost V 3 bases and J 7 bases; bases outside gene matches: 15. CDR1 and CDR2 from the germline V gene are PRHDT and FYEKMQ (reference sequence). The length of the CDR3 is 18 residues. This CDR3 reads CASSFSPAGGPARNEQFF. The CDR3 DNA reads as TGTGCCAGCAGCTTTAGTCCAGCGGGAGGGCCCGCTCGGAATGAGCAGTTCTTC.

The chain couples TRBV19 to TRBJ2-1, with 10 positions matching TRBD2. Germline V gene data show CDR1 as LNHDA and CDR2 as SQIVND (reference sequence). The CDR3 runs to 17 residues. The ends lost 1 base at V and 5 bases at J; junction bases unmatched: 8. The CDR3 nucleotides read TGTGCCAGTAGTATAGCAGAGACTAGCGGGCGGAACAATGAGCAGTTCTTC. Its protein product is CASSIAETSGRNNEQFF.

The chain recombines TRBV20-1 with TRBJ2-1; TRBD2 aligns across 9 bases. This CDR3 has 18 residues. Germline V gene data show CDR1 as DFQATT and CDR2 as SNEGSKA (reference sequence). Unmatched junction bases numbered 25, after V lost 4 bases and J lost 12 bases. CDR3 sequence (DNA): TGCAGTGCTACCAGCCCACTCTCGGTGCGGGAGGGGGGGTGGGGGCAGTTCTTC. It yields the protein CSATSPLSVREGGWGQFF.

The chain is built from TRBV27 and TRBJ2-4, with TRBD1 matching 8 bases. Germline values: CDR1 MNHEY, CDR2 SMNVEV (reference sequence). J gave up 2 bases and V 4 bases, and 10 bases lay outside the gene matches. The CDR3 spans 17 residues. The CDR3 DNA reads as TGTGCCAGCAGTTCCAGGACAGGGTCGGACACCAAAAACATTCAGTACTTC. Residues: CASSSRTGSDTKNIQYF.

In DNA form, the CDR3 reads TGTGCCAGCAGTAACTGGGAAGGGTATCAAGAGACCCAGTACTTC. Translation gives CASSNWEGYQETQYF. The chain links TRBV25-1 to TRBJ2-5; no reliable D call. The CDR3 is 15 amino acids. CDR1 MGHDK and CDR2 SYGVNS come from the germline V gene. Trimming removed 5 bases from V and 2 bases from J, with 15 bases in between.

The chain is built from TRBV28 and TRBJ2-6; TRBD2 might be the D (5 bases). The ends were cut back, 1 base at V and 2 bases at J, with 12 bases in the middle. CDR3 size: 17 residues. The germline CDR1 and CDR2 sequences are MDHEN and SYDVKM. The CDR3 coding sequence is TGTGCCAGCAGTTTATTTGGGATACTAGCTGGGGCCAACGTCCTGACTTTC. Its translation: CASSLFGILAGANVLTF.

The V gene is TRBV9, the J gene TRBJ2-2; the D is unclear. From germline, CDR1 is SGDLS and CDR2 YYNGEE. V lost 4 bases and J 3 bases, leaving 16 bases between the germline ends. The CDR3 loop spans 16 amino acids. For the CDR3, the DNA is TGTGCCAGCAGCCTGAGAGAAGGTGACGACACCGGGGAGCTGTTTTTT. Protein product: CASSLREGDDTGELFF.

This chain links TRBV20-1 with TRBJ1-4; maybe TRBD1 (5 bases). The V end lost 3 bases, the J end lost 7 bases, and 15 bases lay between the germline ends. The CDR3 covers 14 residues. Germline CDR1 is DFQATT and CDR2 is SNEGSKA (reference sequence). CDR3 sequence reads: CSASHRRYGEKLFF. The DNA of the CDR3 is TGCAGTGCTAGTCACAGGCGGTATGGTGAAAAACTGTTTTTT.

This chain uses TRBV5-1 with TRBJ2-1; the D gene is possibly TRBD2 (5 bases). The CDR3 length is 15 residues. Per germline, CDR1 SGHRS and CDR2 YFSETQ. The V end lost 4 bases, the J end lost 8 bases, and 19 bases lay between the germline ends. The CDR3 DNA follows: TGCGCCAGCAGCCCCCAAGGACTTCCCGGGGATGAGCAGTTCTTC. This gives the protein CASSPQGLPGDEQFF.

The chain is built from TRBV10-3 and TRBJ2-7, with D possibly being TRBD2 (6 bases). The CDR3 totals 13 residues. Per the germline V gene, CDR1 is ENHRY and CDR2 is SYGVKD. V shed 5 bases and J shed 0 bases, with 8 bases lying between them. CDR3 loop: CAISPDYSYEQYF. The DNA of the CDR3 is TGTGCCATCAGTCCGGACTACTCCTACGAGCAGTACTTC.

The chain carries TRBV5-5 and TRBJ2-3; D is uncertain. V was cut by 3 bases and J by 1 base, with 9 bases left in between. Germline V lookup: CDR1 SGHKS, CDR2 YYEKEE (reference sequence). The CDR3 contains 14 residues. Here the CDR3 DNA reads TGTGCCAGCAGCTCGGATCGGCGCACAGATACGCAGTATTTT. It codes for CASSSDRRTDTQYF.